The 28 T cell receptor beta chains below all came from one sample that was sequenced in a study of beta chain features in type 1 diabetes. The whole isolated RNA underwent reverse transcription, so sequencing captured expressed TCRB transcripts. TCRdb's copy holds only in-frame clones and misses some; the assay was immunoSEQ multiplex PCR. Of about 400,000 clones listed, around 12% are singletons. No antigens are known for them. Study results and limitations: For Type 1 diabetes patients, all four CD4+ subsets carried TCRB CDR3s that were moderately but significantly shorter.

The sequenced sample consisted of naive CD4+ T cells from blood. These receptors all stem from a woman aged 18-29 years with type 1 diabetes.

This chain connects TRBV7-9 to TRBJ2-3; 9 bases match TRBD2. The CDR3 is 16 residues long. Germline V CDR1 and CDR2: SEHNR, FQNEAQ (reference sequence). The trim removed 5 bases at V and 1 base at J, leaving 7 bases unmatched. The CDR3 spells CASSRASGMGTDTQYF. CDR3 in DNA: TGTGCCAGCAGCAGAGCTAGCGGGATGGGCACAGATACGCAGTATTTT. The entire variable domain, with the rest obtained from reference TRBV7-9 and TRBJ2-3, is as follows: DTGVSQNPRHKITKRGQNVTFRCDPISEHNRLYWYRQTLGQGPEFLTYFQNEAQLEKSRLLSDRFSAERPKGSFSTLEIQRTEQGDSAMYLCASSRASGMGTDTQYFGPGTRLTVL.

This sequence joins TRBV10-3 and TRBJ2-5, with D maybe TRBD2 (6 bases). The germline V gene has CDR1 ENHRY and CDR2 SYGVKD. Between the trimmed V and J ends, which lost 6 bases and 2 bases, there was a span of 16 bases. This CDR3 is 15 amino acids long. The CDR3 sequence is CAIRGGLRTQETQYF. Written as DNA, the CDR3 is TGTGCCATCAGGGGGGGACTGCGAACTCAAGAGACCCAGTACTTC.

The chain links TRBV7-2 to TRBJ2-7, with 11 positions matching TRBD1. Germline loops: CDR1 SGHTA, CDR2 FQGNSA. CDR3 length: 15 amino acids. The V and J ends lost 1 base and 2 bases, in that order; junction bases with no gene match: 1. DNA for the CDR3: TGTGCCAGCAGCTTAGTGGGACAGGGGGCCTACGAGCAGTACTTC. Protein product: CASSLVGQGAYEQYF.

The CDR3 DNA sequence: TGTGCCAGCAGTTTACCCGACATTTCGCTGCTGTTTTTT. Its protein product is CASSLPDISLLFF. The genes are TRBV28 and TRBJ2-2, with D unresolved. CDR3 size: 13 residues. Trimming removed 2 bases at V and 13 bases at J, with 14 bases between. Germline assignment: CDR1 MDHEN and CDR2 SYDVKM.

This clone was found a few times. The rearrangement joins TRBV5-6 to TRBJ1-2, with 12 bases aligning to TRBD1. This CDR3 has 14 residues. With 5 bases clipped from V and 4 bases from J, the junction kept 3 bases outside the gene matches. CDR1 and CDR2 from the germline V gene are SGHDT and YYEEEE. CDR3 in amino acids: CASSPGQGAYGYTF. In nucleotides, the CDR3 is TGTGCCAGCAGTCCGGGACAGGGGGCCTATGGCTACACCTTC.

This clone was found a few times. The rearrangement uses TRBV19 and TRBJ2-7, with D perhaps TRBD1 (5 bases). V shed 1 base and J shed 6 bases, with 16 bases lying between them. The germline CDR1 and CDR2 sequences are LNHDA and SQIVND (reference sequence). There are 15 residues in the CDR3. CDR3 DNA: TGTGCCAGTAGTATAGGCGCAGGGAACGGGCGCGAGCAGTACTTC. Its protein product is CASSIGAGNGREQYF.

This clone was detected a few times. The rearrangement links TRBV29-1 to TRBJ2-5; 12 bases fit TRBD1. Germline CDR1 and CDR2: SQVTM and ANQGSEA. The CDR3 covers 14 residues. Trimming cost V 6 bases and J 5 bases; bases outside gene matches: 7. The CDR3 region has the DNA TGCAGCGTGGGGACAGGGGGCCTCCGGGAGACCCAGTACTTC. Translated: CSVGTGGLRETQYF.

V and J are TRBV30 and TRBJ1-3; possible D gene TRBD1, 5 bases. V shed 2 bases and J shed 0 bases, with 11 bases lying between them. The CDR3 totals 15 residues. Germline-derived CDR1 and CDR2 are GTSNPN and SVGIG (reference sequence). The CDR3 DNA is TGTGCCTGGAGTTGGGACTTACGCTCTGGAAACACCATATATTTT. This translates into CAWSWDLRSGNTIYF.

This clone was seen a few times. The chain couples TRBV4-2 to TRBJ2-7; TRBD1 matches at 9 bases. Germline V gene data show CDR1 as LGHNA and CDR2 as YNFKEQ. The CDR3 totals 21 residues. The V and J ends lost 1 base and 4 bases, in that order; junction bases with no gene match: 23. The CDR3 region is CASSQGWKGQGMFSTPYEQYF. CDR3 DNA sequence: TGTGCCAGCAGCCAAGGATGGAAAGGACAGGGGATGTTTTCGACCCCTTACGAGCAGTACTTC.

This rearrangement joins TRBV19 to TRBJ2-5; D is possibly TRBD2 (5 bases). Per the germline V gene, CDR1 is LNHDA and CDR2 is SQIVND (reference sequence). This CDR3 has 14 residues. The V gene lost 11 bases and the J gene lost 5 bases, with 21 bases spanning the gap. The CDR3 coding sequence is TGTGCCGGGTTTAAGTCGGGGATTGGGGAGACCCAGTACTTC. Translation gives CAGFKSGIGETQYF.

This clone showed up just a few times. The V call is TRBV7-9, the J call TRBJ2-1; 7 nucleotides agree with TRBD1. V trimming: 2 bases; J trimming: 10 bases; junction bases outside the gene matches: 5. The CDR3 consists of 13 residues. Germline V gene lookup returns CDR1 SEHNR and CDR2 FQNEAQ (reference sequence). The CDR3 region has the DNA TGTGCCAGCAGCTTAACAGGGGTAGGGGAGCAGTTCTTC. This codes for CASSLTGVGEQFF.

The V gene is TRBV7-2, the J gene TRBJ2-3; a possible D gene is TRBD2 (7 bases). Trimming shortened V by 3 bases and J by 0 bases, and 19 bases separated the two germline ends. The CDR3 contains 18 residues. Per germline, CDR1 SGHTA and CDR2 FQGNSA. CDR3 amino acids: CASSFGRGRGTSTDTQYF. In DNA form, the CDR3 reads TGTGCCAGCAGCTTCGGCCGGGGGAGGGGGACTAGCACAGATACGCAGTATTTT. The variable domain in full, with the rest retrieved from reference TRBV7-2 and TRBJ2-3, is GAGVSQSPSNKVTEKGKDVELRCDPISGHTALYWYRQSLGQGLEFLIYFQGNSAPDKSGLPSDRFSAERTGGSVSTLTIQRTQQEDSAVYLCASSFGRGRGTSTDTQYFGPGTRLTVL.

This clone was detected a few times. The J gene is TRBJ2-7, the V gene TRBV25-1, with D maybe TRBD1 (6 bases). The germline V gene encodes CDR1 MGHDK and CDR2 SYGVNS. The length of the CDR3 is 15 residues. V shed 4 bases and J shed 1 base, with 14 bases lying between them. The CDR3 is CASSANPTGSYEQYF. The CDR3 bases are TGTGCCAGCAGTGCCAACCCCACAGGGTCCTACGAGCAGTACTTC.

This clone has a handful of counts. The chain employs TRBV5-4 and TRBJ2-6; 14 nucleotides agree with TRBD2. V lost 4 bases, J lost 4 bases, and 4 bases stayed unmatched. Germline V gene data show CDR1 as SGHNT and CDR2 as YYREEE (reference sequence). The CDR3 runs 17 residues. Here the CDR3 DNA reads TGTGCCAGCAGCCCGGGACTAGCGGGAGCCGGGGCCAACGTCCTGACTTTC. It is translated as CASSPGLAGAGANVLTF.

The chain couples TRBV6-5 to TRBJ2-7, with 8 bases fitting TRBD2. The V gene's germline CDR1 is MNHEY and CDR2 SVGAGI. J gave up 4 bases and V 0 bases, and 5 bases lay outside the gene matches. This CDR3 region has 15 residues. DNA of the CDR3: TGTGCCAGCAGTTACTCGGCCAGCGGGGGATACGAGCAGTACTTC. Translation gives CASSYSASGGYEQYF.

Only a few counts were recorded for this clone. The CDR3 loop reads CATTSGFGEQFF. In DNA, the CDR3 is TGTGCCACGACTAGCGGGTTTGGTGAGCAGTTCTTC. V is TRBV2 and J is TRBJ2-1, with TRBD2 matching over 10 bases. This CDR3 is 12 amino acids long. J gave up 9 bases and V 10 bases, and 6 bases lay outside the gene matches. Germline assignment: CDR1 SNHLY and CDR2 FYNNEI.

This clone was observed a few times. V is TRBV5-4 and J is TRBJ2-7, with 8 bases identical to TRBD1. Unmatched junction bases numbered 13, after V lost 4 bases and J lost 4 bases. The germline CDR1 and CDR2 sequences are SGHNT and YYREEE (reference sequence). The CDR3 covers 16 residues. The CDR3, as DNA: TGTGCCAGCAGCCGTACGTCCGGGACAGGCTATTACGAGCAGTACTTC. This codes for CASSRTSGTGYYEQYF.

This clone has a handful of counts. The chain combines TRBV7-2 with TRBJ2-7; 10 nucleotides align to TRBD1. J lost 4 bases, V lost 5 bases, and 5 bases had no gene match. This CDR3 contains 14 residues. Germline V CDR1 and CDR2: SGHTA, FQGNSA. The CDR3 bases are TGTGCCAGCAGCGTGACAGGGGGCGGGTACGAGCAGTACTTC. Its translation: CASSVTGGGYEQYF.

The chain recombines TRBV15 with TRBJ2-5; possible D gene TRBD1, 6 bases. This CDR3 contains 16 residues. CDR1 and CDR2 from the germline V gene are LNHNV and YYDKDF (reference sequence). Trimming left V 5 bases short and J 2 bases short, with 18 bases between. CDR3 bases: TGTGCCACCAGCCCCGCGGGTAGGGGGAATCAAGAGACCCAGTACTTC. Its protein product is CATSPAGRGNQETQYF.

This chain links TRBV7-2 with TRBJ1-6, with a weak D call TRBD1 (6 bases). The CDR3 totals 14 residues. The germline V and J ends were trimmed by 5 bases and 14 bases, with 19 bases remaining between them. Germline-derived CDR1 and CDR2 are SGHTA and FQGNSA. CDR3 loop: CASSRLMGAPALHF. DNA of the CDR3: TGTGCCAGCAGCCGCCTCATGGGGGCCCCAGCCCTCCACTTT.

The J gene is TRBJ1-2, the V gene TRBV28; the match to TRBD1 covers 7 bases. Per germline, CDR1 MDHEN and CDR2 SYDVKM. The V and J ends lost 7 bases and 2 bases, in that order; junction bases with no gene match: 4. The CDR3 spans 13 residues. The CDR3 reads CASTLGQNYGYTF. CDR3 DNA sequence: TGTGCCAGCACCTTGGGACAGAACTATGGCTACACCTTC.

The genes are TRBV4-1 and TRBJ2-4; the match to TRBD2 covers 10 bases. In germline, CDR1 is MGHRA, CDR2 YSYEKL. J lost 0 bases, V lost 1 base, and 6 bases had no gene match. The CDR3 has 18 residues. CDR3 residues: CASSQGPTSGVAKNIQYF. The CDR3 DNA reads TGCGCCAGCAGCCAAGGCCCAACTAGCGGGGTAGCCAAAAACATTCAGTACTTC.

This clone was seen a few times. The rearrangement uses TRBV11-2 and TRBJ2-7; 8 bases fit TRBD1. The V segment lost 6 bases and the J segment 2 bases; nucleotides outside the gene matches: 6. CDR3 length: 14 amino acids. Germline V CDR1 and CDR2: SGHAT, FQNNGV. Written as DNA, the CDR3 is TGTGCCAGCAGTCGTCCGGGACAGGCCTACGAGCAGTACTTC. This codes for CASSRPGQAYEQYF.

The rearrangement joins TRBV6-5 to TRBJ2-2; 10 bases line up with TRBD2. Germline CDR1 is MNHEY and CDR2 is SVGAGI. V was pared by 8 bases and J by 9 bases, with 6 bases of the junction left unmatched. CDR3 size: 13 residues. The CDR3 protein is CASSLAGVRELFF. The CDR3 DNA is TGTGCCAGCTCTCTAGCGGGAGTTCGGGAGCTGTTTTTT.

In nucleotides, the CDR3 is TGCAGCGTCGGAACCGTCAGGGTTGGAAACACCATATATTTT. Protein: CSVGTVRVGNTIYF. V and J are TRBV29-1 and TRBJ1-3, with D possibly TRBD1 on 5 matching bases. Germline CDR1 is SQVTM and CDR2 is ANQGSEA. V lost 6 bases and J lost 3, with 15 bases in between. The CDR3 extends over 14 amino acids.

CDR3 nucleotides: TGTGCCAGCAGTCCCCCCTCCCCTCAGCCCCAGCATTTT. It specifies CASSPPSPQPQHF. This chain links TRBV28 with TRBJ1-5; D remains ambiguous. The CDR3 totals 13 residues. CDR1 is MDHEN and CDR2 is SYDVKM in the germline V gene. The V end was cut by 5 bases, the J end by 6 bases, with 11 bases between.

The genes are TRBV11-2 and TRBJ2-3; D is perhaps TRBD2 (5 bases). The CDR3 loop spans 15 amino acids. V lost 5 bases, J lost 6 bases, and 18 bases lay in between. The germline gives CDR1 SGHAT, CDR2 FQNNGV. The chain's CDR3 is CASSRRGMLRDTQYF. As DNA, the CDR3 is TGTGCCAGCAGCCGCCGAGGGATGCTGAGGGATACGCAGTATTTT.

In its sample, this clone was seen a few times. This chain links TRBV5-1 with TRBJ2-2; 7 nucleotides agree with TRBD1. The CDR3 contains 14 residues. The V and J ends lost 2 bases and 6 bases, in that order; junction bases with no gene match: 4. Germline CDR1 SGHRS, CDR2 YFSETQ. The CDR3 is CASSFRQGAGELFF. The CDR3 DNA reads TGCGCCAGCAGCTTCCGACAGGGAGCCGGGGAGCTGTTTTTT.